This T cell receptor (beta chain) comes out of a study of glioma-infiltrating T cells. This CDR3 comprises 12 residues. The germline V gene encodes CDR1 DFQATT and CDR2 SNEGSKA (reference sequence). Amplification of TCR alpha and beta CDR3 regions from RNA used iRepertoire nested multiplex PCR. A single record per CDR3 protein comes from TCRdb applying MiXCR to the multiplex PCR reads. The table has 9,500 to 15,000 distinct CDR3 sequences, about a quarter seen once. As for this clonotype: What it binds is not known. One end of the junction is discordant with germline, which a read error may explain.

The study, taken as a whole, reports: CDR3 overlap between tissue and blood was very small. Non-neoplastic patients had below-expected tissue-blood divergence, while all gliomas exceeded expectation.

Source material: glioma tissue, nonneoplastic brain tissue, or PBMCs (not recorded which). The receptor's source is a human donor with low-grade glioma or glioblastoma, undergoing nonglioma brain surgery, or in good health (not recorded which). The chain carries TRBV20-1 and TRBJ2-1; D gene ambiguous. The chain's CDR3 is CRARVIMDEQFF. In DNA, the CDR3 is TGCCGTGCTAGAGTAATCATGGATGAGCAGTTCTTC.